One T cell receptor beta chain is described in this entry. Antigen: not known. Regions amplified from RNA transcripts were the TCR beta CDR3 regions. The HTBI set primed first-round TCR CDR3 RT-PCR. TCRdb reanalysed the multiplex PCR reads using MiXCR and keeps one entry per CDR3 protein. This table has approximately 250,000 distinct CDR3 sequences, approximately 24% appearing once. Individuals with ophthalmopathy presented a Clinical Activity Score of at least 3, a NOSPECS grade of at least 4 and a duration under 3 months. Uncontrolled infections, other autoimmune diseases, pregnancy or lactation led to exclusion of patients. This entry comes from a study of T cells in Graves' hyperthyroidism and ophthalmopathy. Study-level background: Initial diagnosis, before any treatment, was when peripheral blood was collected.

V shed 7 bases and J shed 3 bases, with 18 bases lying between them. This CDR3 region has 15 residues. From germline, CDR1 is LNHDA and CDR2 SQIVND (reference sequence). Findings and limits, study-wide: Appearing also in blood were most of the thyroid clonotypes expanded above 0.001.

Sequenced material: blood. The chain uses TRBV19 and TRBJ1-1; D possibly corresponds to TRBD1 (5 bases). This receptor was identified in a woman in her thirties or forties with Graves' ophthalmopathy. The CDR3, as DNA: TGTGCCAGTAAAAAATCCGGGGGGATCGACACTGAAGCTTTCTTT. It translates to CASKKSGGIDTEAFF.